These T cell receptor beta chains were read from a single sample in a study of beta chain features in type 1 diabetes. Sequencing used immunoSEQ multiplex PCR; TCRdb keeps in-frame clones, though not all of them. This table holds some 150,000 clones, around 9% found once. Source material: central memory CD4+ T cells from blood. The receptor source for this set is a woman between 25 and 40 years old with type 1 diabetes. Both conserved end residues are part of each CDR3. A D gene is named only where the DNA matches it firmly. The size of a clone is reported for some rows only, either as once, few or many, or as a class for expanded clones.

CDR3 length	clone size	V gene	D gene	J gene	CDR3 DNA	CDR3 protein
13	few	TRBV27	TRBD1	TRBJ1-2	TGTGCCAGCAGGACAGGGGGCGCCGATGGCTACACCTTC	CASRTGGADGYTF
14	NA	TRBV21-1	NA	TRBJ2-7	TGTGCCAGCAGCAAAGATTCAACGGCCTACGAGCAGTACTTC	CASSKDSTAYEQYF
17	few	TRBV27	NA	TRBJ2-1	TGTGCCAGCAGCATAGGGCCCACGGGAGCCACCTACAATGAGCAGTTCTTC	CASSIGPTGATYNEQFF
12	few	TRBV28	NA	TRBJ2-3	TGTGCCACCCTGACAACCACAGATACGCAGTATTTT	CATLTTTDTQYF
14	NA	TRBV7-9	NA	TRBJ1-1	TGTGCCAGCAGCCCTCGCGGGCTGAACACTGAAGCTTTCTTT	CASSPRGLNTEAFF
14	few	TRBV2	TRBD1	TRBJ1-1	TGTGCCAGCAGTGTACAGGGGAGGTGGACTGAAGCTTTCTTT	CASSVQGRWTEAFF
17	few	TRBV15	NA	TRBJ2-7	TGTGCCACCAGCAGAGATGAACGGACACCGAGCTCCTACGAGCAGTACTTC	CATSRDERTPSSYEQYF
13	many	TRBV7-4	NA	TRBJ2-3	TGTGCCAGCACAGGGTTGTTCACAGATACGCAGTATTTT	CASTGLFTDTQYF
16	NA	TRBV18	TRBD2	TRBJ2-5	TGTGCCAGCTCACCACAGGCGGGAGGGCAACAAGAGACCCAGTACTTC	CASSPQAGGQQETQYF
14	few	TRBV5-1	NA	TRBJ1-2	TGCGCCAGCAGCTTCATCGGCAGGGACAATGGCTACACCTTC	CASSFIGRDNGYTF
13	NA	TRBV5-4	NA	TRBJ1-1	TGTGCCAGCAGCCTGGAAAAATGGGGCCGAGCTTTCTTT	CASSLEKWGRAFF
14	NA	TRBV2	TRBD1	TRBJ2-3	TGTGCCAGCAGGGGACAGGGGGCGTCTCGTACGCAGTATTTT	CASRGQGASRTQYF
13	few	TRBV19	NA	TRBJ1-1	TGTGCCAGTACTAGTCCGGACAGCCGAAAAGCTTTCTTT	CASTSPDSRKAFF
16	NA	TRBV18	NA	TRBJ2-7	TGTGCCAGCTCACCAAGAGTGGGCAGACCTTCCTACGAGCAGTACTTC	CASSPRVGRPSYEQYF
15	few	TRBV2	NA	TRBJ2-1	TGTGCCAGCAGTACATACATCTCGTCCTACAATGAGCAGTTCTTC	CASSTYISSYNEQFF
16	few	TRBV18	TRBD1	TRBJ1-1	TGTGCCAGCTCACCAGGCACAGGGGGCGAGCTACCTGAAGCTTTCTTT	CASSPGTGGELPEAFF
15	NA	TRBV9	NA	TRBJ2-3	TGTGCCAGCAGCGTAGCTGAGGCCGGCACAGATACGCAGTATTTT	CASSVAEAGTDTQYF
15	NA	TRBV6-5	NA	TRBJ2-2	TGTGCCAGCAGGAAAGGGGGAGTTAACACCGGGGAGCTGTTTTTT	CASRKGGVNTGELFF
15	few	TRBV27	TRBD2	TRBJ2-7	TGTGCCAGCAGTGGGCGGGCGGGAGGGCTCGGCGAGCAGTACTTC	CASSGRAGGLGEQYF
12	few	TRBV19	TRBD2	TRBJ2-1	TGTGCCAGTACTAGCGGGTACAATGAGCAGTTCTTC	CASTSGYNEQFF
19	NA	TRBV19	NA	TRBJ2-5	TGTGCCAGTAGTATAGGTTACGGCTGGGGCCTGAGGCCACAAGAGACCCAGTACTTC	CASSIGYGWGLRPQETQYF
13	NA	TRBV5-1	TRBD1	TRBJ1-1	TGCGCCAGCAGACGGGACAGGGCCACTGAAGCTTTCTTT	CASRRDRATEAFF